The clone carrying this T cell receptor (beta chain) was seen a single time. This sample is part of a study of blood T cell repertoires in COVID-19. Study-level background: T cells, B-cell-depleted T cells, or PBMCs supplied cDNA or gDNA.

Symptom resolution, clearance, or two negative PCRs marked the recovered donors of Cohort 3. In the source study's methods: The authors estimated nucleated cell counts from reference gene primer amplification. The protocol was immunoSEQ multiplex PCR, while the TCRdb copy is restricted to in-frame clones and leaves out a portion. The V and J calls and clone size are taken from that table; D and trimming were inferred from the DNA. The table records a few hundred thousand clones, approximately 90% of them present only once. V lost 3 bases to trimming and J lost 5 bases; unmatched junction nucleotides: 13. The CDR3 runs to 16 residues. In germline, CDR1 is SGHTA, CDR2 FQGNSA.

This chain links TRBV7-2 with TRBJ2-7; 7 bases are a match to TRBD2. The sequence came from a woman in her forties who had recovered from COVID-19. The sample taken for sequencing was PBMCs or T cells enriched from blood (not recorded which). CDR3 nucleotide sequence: TGTGCCAGCAGCTTGGGAGGGCGGGGCAGATCCCACGAGCAGTACTTC. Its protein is CASSLGGRGRSHEQYF.